This TCR beta chain was identified in a study of blood T cells in healthy people across ages (dated by TCRdb to 2013 to 2016). About the full investigation: In model experiments, template switching captured roughly one uniquely barcoded TCR beta cDNA molecule for every two T cells. The study analyzed two additional independent replicas of 1 million unique cDNA reads from the same blood draw for two donors, one aged 18 to 30 and one aged 80 or older. The donors were split into four age groups: young (average around 15 years), middle-aged (roughly 42), aged (roughly 68) and long-lived (about 82). Using deep sequencing normalized with unique cDNA molecular identifiers, the study measured how TCR beta repertoire diversity changes with age.

General study outcomes and caveats: Because the CMV infection status of the donors was unknown, age-related changes in expanded clonotypes may potentially have been confounded. Bulk unsorted PBMC profiling prevented conclusive comparison of naive and antigen-experienced compartments. There was a strong correlation between observed TCR beta diversity and the percentage of naive T cells measured by flow cytometry. Estimates of total diversity based on one million sequenced T cells were considered lower bounds and underestimates. Compared with the aged group, the long-lived group had more naive CD4+ T cells, fewer expanded clones and increased TCR diversity, suggesting age selection. Observed TCR beta diversity per million T cells fell roughly linearly with age, and a significant reduction was already apparent by age about 36.

Donors were about 36 systemically healthy Caucasian individuals from Russia aged roughly 6 to 95 years. Ten milliliters of peripheral blood were drawn from each donor into EDTA-treated Vacutainer tubes. Ficoll-Paque density-gradient centrifugation was used to isolate PBMCs, with at least 6.5 million per sample. Total RNA, at least 6 micrograms per sample, was extracted from PBMCs with Trizol reagent. For every donor, flow cytometry on a PBMC aliquot measured the percentage of naive CD45RAhigh/CD27high T cells. As regards this clonotype: Its antigen is not yet known. A much larger clone lies one base from this, so it may be a read error.

The library was built by means of 5' RACE. Instrument on record: Illumina HiSeq 2500. The second PCR ran for about 7 to 11 cycles and used a J-beta primer mix along with a sample-barcoded 5' primer. A template-switch 5' adaptor carrying 12 random nucleotides introduced a unique molecular identifier onto each TCR beta cDNA molecule. Each sample yielded at least 2.5 million CDR3-containing paired-end reads. First-strand cDNA was synthesized from all RNA with the Mint cDNA synthesis kit, primed by a TRBC-specific oligonucleotide. After uracil-DNA glycosylase treatment, a first 18-cycle PCR used universal primers M1SS and BC2_uni_R on all cDNA. The published analysis was carried out like this. For normalization, 1 million high-quality reads were randomly selected from each sample, with every read carrying a distinct molecular identifier. Reads with shared molecular identifiers were discarded instead of being binned into consensus sequences. CDR3 identification, clonotype clustering and error correction used MiTCR with a Q25 quality threshold and the strictest error-elimination algorithm. Lower-bound total TCR beta diversity was estimated with a nonparametric unseen species model using Euler transformation. Starting from the raw public reads, TCRdb applied fastp trimming at Q25, assembled clones with MiXCR and retained in-frame beta chains. When rows share a CDR3 protein, they turn into one entry using the most common DNA and genes. These V and J calls derive from TCRdb rather than the authors' analysis. Across this sample there are approximately 960,000 distinct CDR3 sequences, with roughly 28% seen only once. The ten largest clonotypes hold about 9.4% of the sample.

The same data also went into a second study, on T cells of mothers and their children. The second study's paper adds: Nine systemically healthy Caucasian individuals, comprising three mothers and their six children, were included as donors. cDNA synthesis consumed the entire amount of extracted RNA, loaded at about 1.6 ug RNA in each 15 ul reaction. In the second PCR, the M1S primer introduced both the sample barcodes and 2-4 random nucleotides. Over 10 million TCR beta CDR3 reads came from each mother, compared with about 3 million reads from each child. In both related and unrelated pairs, thymic selection shapes the output of TCR recombination in a similar way, with inherited differences having only a minor effect. Normalized repertoire overlap was always slightly but never significantly higher in related than unrelated mother-child pairs. No persistent microchimeric T cell clones were found, with a detection sensitivity of approximately 95 clones per million clonotypes. In the study, deep NGS was used to compare the TCR beta repertoires of mothers and children, and features distinguishing related mother-child pairs from unrelated individuals were sought. On average, the children were 11 +/- 4 years old, while the mothers were about 40 +/- 4 years old. After adapter ligation was performed with NEBNext reagents, the libraries were sequenced on an Illumina HiSeq 2000 with 100+100 nt paired-end reads. To prevent cross-contamination, the mother and child libraries were prepared a month apart and were sequenced in separate runs. Between roughly 450,000 and 2,000,000 distinct TCR beta clonotypes were identified per donor. Naive TCR beta clonotypes were estimated from low-frequency clonotypes matched to each donor's FACS-determined naive share, without sorting.

Sequencing input: blood. This clonotype was sampled from a woman aged 40 to 50 in good health.

The CDR3: CASSQSKGVDIQYF. The DNA sequence is TGTGCCAGCAGCCAATCAAAGGGGGTCGACATTCAGTACTTC. The V and J genes are TRBV4-2 and TRBJ2-4; D gene: possibly TRBD1, on 6 matching bases. Between the V and J ends, shortened by 2 bases and 8 bases respectively, the junction contains 13 bases. CDR1 LGHNA and CDR2 YNFKEQ were looked up in the germline V gene. The CDR3 numbers 14 residues from cysteine through phenylalanine. The retained sequence is limited to the CDR3, 42 bases, with the frame set at the first base.